Shown below are 29 T cell receptor beta chains from a single sample sequenced in a study of Tregs in tolerant kidney transplant recipients. Assay: immunoSEQ multiplex PCR; the TCRdb copy retains only in-frame clones and omits some. This sample has around 70,000 clones; roughly 92% occur once, and the top ten carry roughly 11%. The sequences come from CD8+ T cells from blood, collected before the transplant. Receptors originate from a human donor who received a combined kidney and bone marrow transplant.

This sequence joins TRBV9 and TRBJ1-3, with D possibly matching TRBD1 (5 bases). From germline, CDR1 is SGDLS and CDR2 YYNGEE. Trimming removed 0 bases at V and 0 bases at J, with 7 bases between. The CDR3 is 15 amino acids. The CDR3 sequence: CASSVGGYSGNTIYF. The CDR3 bases are TGTGCCAGCAGCGTAGGGGGCTACTCTGGAAACACCATATATTTT.

The chain joins TRBV5-6 to TRBJ2-1, with D possibly TRBD1 on 6 matching bases. This CDR3 has 16 residues. Germline CDR1 and CDR2: SGHDT and YYEEEE. Trimming took off 4 bases at V and 0 bases at J, with 14 bases between the two ends. The CDR3 DNA follows: TGTGCCAGCAGCACGATGACAGGTAACTCCTACAATGAGCAGTTCTTC. Translated, it gives CASSTMTGNSYNEQFF.

V gene TRBV4-3 combines with J gene TRBJ2-2; 10 bases map to TRBD2. From germline, CDR1 is LGHNA and CDR2 YSLEER. V dropped 1 base and J dropped 1; count of bases not matched to a gene: 6. The CDR3 sequence is 18 residues long. CDR3 coding DNA: TGCGCCAGCAGCCAAGTTTCCAGCGGGGGGGAGAACACCGGGGAGCTGTTTTTT. Translation: CASSQVSSGGENTGELFF.

The chain couples TRBV20-1 to TRBJ2-1; possibly TRBD2 for D (5 bases). This CDR3 has 11 amino acids. From germline, CDR1 is DFQATT and CDR2 SNEGSKA (reference sequence). Trimming pared 5 bases from V and 6 bases from J, leaving 8 bases between. This CDR3 reads CSAFSGNEQFF. For the CDR3, the DNA is TGCAGTGCTTTCAGCGGCAATGAGCAGTTCTTC.

This sequence joins TRBV7-9 and TRBJ1-2, with TRBD1 identical over 7 bases. This CDR3 region has 13 residues. The germline CDR1 and CDR2 sequences are SEHNR and FQNEAQ (reference sequence). Germline trimming cut 8 bases from V and 6 bases from J; bases unmatched to any gene: 9. The DNA for the CDR3 is TGTGCCAGCCGCAGACAGGGAGAGGATGGCTACACCTTC. Translation: CASRRQGEDGYTF.

The chain has TRBV29-1 and TRBJ2-2, with 12 nucleotides matching TRBD2. CDR1 SQVTM and CDR2 ANQGSEA come from the germline V gene. This CDR3 has 17 residues. J was trimmed by 5 bases and V by 0 bases; bases with no gene match: 7. Here the CDR3 reads CSVEDLPSGGATGELFF. The CDR3 DNA is TGCAGCGTTGAAGATCTTCCTAGCGGGGGGGCGACCGGGGAGCTGTTTTTT.

This chain joins TRBV6-1 and TRBJ2-3; a weak D match, TRBD1 (6 bases). From germline, CDR1 is MNHNS and CDR2 SASEGT. V was pared by 5 bases and J by 2 bases, with 14 bases between. The CDR3 contains 15 residues. The CDR3 protein is CASSNEDSATDTQYF. Here the CDR3 DNA reads TGTGCCAGCAGTAACGAGGACAGTGCCACAGATACGCAGTATTTT.

The chain carries TRBV13 and TRBJ1-2, with TRBD1 identical over 7 bases. CDR3 length equals 14 residues. Germline-derived CDR1 and CDR2 are PRHDT and FYEKMQ (reference sequence). The V gene end was trimmed by 5 bases and the J gene end by 4 bases; junction bases not matched to a gene: 7. CDR3 amino acids: CASSARDSVYGYTF. The DNA of the CDR3 is TGTGCCAGCAGCGCCCGGGACAGCGTCTATGGCTACACCTTC.

J is TRBJ1-2 and V is TRBV5-6; 8 positions match TRBD1. The CDR3 is 16 residues long. The J segment lost 6 bases and the V segment lost 2 bases, leaving 12 bases of the junction unmatched. Germline values: CDR1 SGHDT, CDR2 YYEEEE. As DNA, the CDR3 is TGTGCCAGCAGCTTTAGCTCGTCCAGGGGGCGTAATGGCTACACCTTC. This translates into CASSFSSSRGRNGYTF.

The chain links TRBV5-1 to TRBJ2-3; TRBD2 might be the D (6 bases). Trimming left V 3 bases short and J 2 bases short, with 16 bases between. CDR3 length: 16 residues. Looked up from germline, CDR1 is SGHRS and CDR2 is YFSETQ. The CDR3 nucleotides are TGCGCCAGCAGCTCGGGGACTGGCGATTTCACAGATACGCAGTATTTT. Translating gives CASSSGTGDFTDTQYF.

The chain combines TRBV4-3 with TRBJ2-7; 10 bases map to TRBD1. Germline loops: CDR1 LGHNA, CDR2 YSLEER. CDR3 size: 14 residues. The V segment lost 8 bases and the J segment 2 bases; nucleotides outside the gene matches: 6. CDR3 sequence (DNA): TGCGCCAGCGGGGCTGGGACAGGGGCCTACGAGCAGTACTTC. Its translation is CASGAGTGAYEQYF.

V gene TRBV5-6 combines with J gene TRBJ1-1; 9 bases match TRBD1. Germline V lookup: CDR1 SGHDT, CDR2 YYEEEE. The CDR3 length is 15 residues. Losses at the gene ends were 2 bases for V and 5 bases for J; bases not matched to a gene: 7. In nucleotides, the CDR3 is TGTGCCAGCAGCTTCGTACAGGGGGCTGGAACTGAAGCTTTCTTT. It encodes CASSFVQGAGTEAFF.

The chain carries TRBV7-8 and TRBJ1-3; tentatively, D is TRBD1 (5 bases). The CDR3 spans 18 residues. Between the trimmed V and J ends, which lost 1 base and 0 bases, there was a span of 16 bases. Per germline, CDR1 SGHVS and CDR2 FQNEAQ. The CDR3 DNA reads as TGTGCCAGCAGCTTAGAGGGTGGCAGGGCTTACTCTGGAAACACCATATATTTT. This codes for CASSLEGGRAYSGNTIYF. The whole variable domain, remainder taken from reference TRBV7-8 and TRBJ1-3, is GAGVSQSPRYKVAKRGQDVALRCDPISGHVSLFWYQQALGQGPEFLTYFQNEAQLDKSGLPSDRFFAERPEGSVSTLKIQRTQQEDSAVYLCASSLEGGRAYSGNTIYFGEGSWLTVV.

The chain is built from TRBV4-1 and TRBJ2-2, with 9 bases matching TRBD1. V dropped 4 bases and J dropped 6; count of bases not matched to a gene: 6. From germline, CDR1 is MGHRA and CDR2 YSYEKL. The CDR3 sequence is 15 residues long. In DNA form, the CDR3 reads TGCGCCAGCAGCCCCAGACAGGGGGGCCCCGGGGAGCTGTTTTTT. It encodes CASSPRQGGPGELFF.

J is TRBJ2-7 and V is TRBV5-4; weak D call: TRBD1 (6 bases). Trimming cost V 0 bases and J 3 bases, with 10 bases left between them. CDR1 is SGHNT, CDR2 YYREEE, per germline (reference sequence). CDR3 length equals 14 residues. CDR3 nucleotides: TGTGCCAGCAGCTTGGCAGGACAGAACTACGAGCAGTACTTC. As protein: CASSLAGQNYEQYF.

This clone was observed once. The V and J genes are TRBV18 and TRBJ1-2; D not certain. The CDR3 consists of 13 residues. Germline V lookup: CDR1 KGHSH, CDR2 LQKENI. V lost 3 bases, J lost 8 bases, and 13 bases lay in between. CDR3 sequence: CASSPKKGGGYTF. Here the CDR3 DNA reads TGTGCCAGCTCACCTAAGAAGGGAGGGGGCTACACCTTC.

This clone was observed a single time. The J gene is TRBJ2-7, the V gene TRBV30; TRBD1 matches 8 bases. Losses at the gene ends were 3 bases for V and 4 bases for J; bases not matched to a gene: 8. Germline CDR1 is GTSNPN and CDR2 is SVGIG (reference sequence). The length of the CDR3 is 14 residues. The CDR3 reads CAWSQGTGAYEQYF. The CDR3 region has the DNA TGTGCCTGGAGCCAAGGGACAGGAGCTTACGAGCAGTACTTC.

V is TRBV5-5 and J is TRBJ2-7, with 9 bases fitting TRBD1. In germline, CDR1 is SGHKS, CDR2 YYEKEE (reference sequence). The CDR3 has 13 amino acids. The junction had 5 bases not matched to a gene; V was cut back by 4 bases and J by 6 bases. CDR3 sequence: CASSHTGGSEQYF. The CDR3, as DNA: TGTGCCAGCAGCCACACAGGGGGCTCCGAGCAGTACTTC. Supplemented by reference TRBV5-5 and TRBJ2-7, the full variable domain reads DAGVTQSPTHLIKTRGQQVTLRCSPISGHKSVSWYQQVLGQGPQFIFQYYEKEERGRGNFPDRFSARQFPNYSSELNVNALLLGDSALYLCASSHTGGSEQYFGPGTRLTVT.

The chain recombines TRBV19 with TRBJ2-7; TRBD1 matches 7 bases. CDR1 LNHDA and CDR2 SQIVND come from the germline V gene (reference sequence). The CDR3 runs 14 residues. V shed 8 bases, J shed 2 bases, and the junction held 9 bases outside the gene matches. The CDR3 loop reads CASSKRDRTYEQYF. CDR3 DNA sequence: TGTGCCAGTTCAAAACGGGACAGAACCTACGAGCAGTACTTC. The whole variable domain, filled in from reference TRBV19 and TRBJ2-7, reads DGGITQSPKYLFRKEGQNVTLSCEQNLNHDAMYWYRQDPGQGLRLIYYSQIVNDFQKGDIAEGYSVSREKKESFPLTVTSAQKNPTAFYLCASSKRDRTYEQYFGPGTRLTVT.

The chain carries TRBV14 and TRBJ2-7, with TRBD2 matching 14 bases. Trimming took 5 bases from V and 6 from J; bases not matched to a gene: 6. The CDR3 runs to 15 residues. Germline V lookup: CDR1 SGHDN, CDR2 FVKESK. The CDR3 DNA sequence: TGTGCCAGCAGCTGGGGACTAGCGGGGGCGTTCGAGCAGTACTTC. This gives the protein CASSWGLAGAFEQYF.

The CDR3 DNA reads as TGCGCCAGCAGCCAAGAAAGGACTAGCGGGAGGGAAGATACGCAGTATTTT. It codes for CASSQERTSGREDTQYF. This chain joins TRBV4-3 and TRBJ2-3; 15 positions match TRBD2. The CDR3 contains 17 residues. CDR1 LGHNA and CDR2 YSLEER come from the germline V gene. The V and J ends lost 0 bases and 5 bases, in that order; junction bases with no gene match: 3.

This chain connects TRBV9 to TRBJ2-1; no reliable D call. The CDR3 is 12 amino acids. CDR1 and CDR2 (germline): SGDLS, YYNGEE. V was trimmed by 3 bases and J by 5 bases, leaving 6 bases between them. CDR3 sequence reads: CASSARDNEQFF. The DNA of the CDR3 is TGTGCCAGCAGCGCCCGAGACAATGAGCAGTTCTTC. The full variable domain, rest sourced from reference TRBV9 and TRBJ2-1, is DSGVTQTPKHLITATGQRVTLRCSPRSGDLSVYWYQQSLDQGLQFLIQYYNGEERAKGNILERFSAQQFPDLHSELNLSSLELGDSALYFCASSARDNEQFFGPGTRLTVL.

J is TRBJ1-1 and V is TRBV11-2, with TRBD1 as a possible D gene (5 bases). The CDR3 sequence is 13 residues long. The ends were cut back, 1 base at V and 3 bases at J, with 6 bases in the middle. Germline assignment: CDR1 SGHAT and CDR2 FQNNGV. CDR3 sequence reads: CASSLGGDTEAFF. Written as DNA, the CDR3 is TGTGCCAGCAGCTTAGGGGGGGACACTGAAGCTTTCTTT. Full variable domain (missing parts from reference TRBV11-2 and TRBJ1-1): EAGVAQSPRYKIIEKRQSVAFWCNPISGHATLYWYQQILGQGPKLLIQFQNNGVVDDSQLPKDRFSAERLKGVDSTLKIQPAKLEDSAVYLCASSLGGDTEAFFGQGTRLTVV.

The J gene is TRBJ1-1, the V gene TRBV6-5; D is perhaps TRBD1 (5 bases). CDR1 and CDR2 (germline): MNHEY, SVGAGI. This CDR3 is 15 amino acids long. Deletions cut 5 bases from V and 1 base from J, with 14 bases between. The CDR3 region is CASSLLGHSNTEAFF. The DNA for the CDR3 is TGTGCCAGCAGTCTCCTAGGACACTCGAACACTGAAGCTTTCTTT.

The chain combines TRBV10-3 with TRBJ2-7; 7 positions match TRBD2. Per germline, CDR1 ENHRY and CDR2 SYGVKD. The trim removed 10 bases at V and 4 bases at J, leaving 7 bases unmatched. The CDR3 sequence is 12 residues long. The CDR3 DNA sequence: TGTGCCACGGGGGAGGGCGGGTACGAGCAGTACTTC. Its protein is CATGEGGYEQYF.

J is TRBJ2-1 and V is TRBV7-3; TRBD2 agrees at 8 bases. The CDR3 covers 15 residues. The V segment lost 0 bases and the J segment 8 bases; nucleotides outside the gene matches: 6. The germline V gene has CDR1 SGHTA and CDR2 FQGTGA. CDR3 in DNA: TGTGCCAGCAGCTTAACTAGCGGGGAGGGAGATGAGCAGTTCTTC. Its protein product is CASSLTSGEGDEQFF. Variable domain in full (rest from reference TRBV7-3 and TRBJ2-1): GAGVSQTPSNKVTEKGKYVELRCDPISGHTALYWYRQSLGQGPEFLIYFQGTGAADDSGLPNDRFFAVRPEGSVSTLKIQRTERGDSAVYLCASSLTSGEGDEQFFGPGTRLTVL.

The chain links TRBV11-2 to TRBJ2-7; D perhaps matches TRBD1 (5 bases). The CDR3 runs 13 residues. V gave up 0 bases and J gave up 3 bases, with 6 bases separating them. Germline CDR1 reads SGHAT; CDR2 reads FQNNGV. This CDR3 reads CASSLETVYEQYF. The CDR3 DNA sequence: TGTGCCAGCAGCTTAGAGACAGTCTACGAGCAGTACTTC.

The gene calls are TRBV7-6 and TRBJ2-7, with a possible D match to TRBD1 (6 bases). Per the germline V gene, CDR1 is SGHVS and CDR2 is FNYEAQ. CDR3 length equals 12 residues. The germline V and J ends were trimmed by 4 bases and 3 bases, with 7 bases remaining between them. DNA of the CDR3: TGTGCCAGCAGCTCAGGGGACTACGAGCAGTACTTC. It codes for CASSSGDYEQYF.

The chain links TRBV9 to TRBJ2-5, with 10 bases matching TRBD2. V lost 2 bases to trimming and J lost 4 bases; unmatched junction nucleotides: 5. This CDR3 comprises 15 residues. CDR1 is SGDLS and CDR2 is YYNGEE in the germline V gene. The CDR3 nucleotides are TGTGCCAGCAGCGTCGCTAGCGGGAGCGGAGAGACCCAGTACTTC. As protein: CASSVASGSGETQYF.